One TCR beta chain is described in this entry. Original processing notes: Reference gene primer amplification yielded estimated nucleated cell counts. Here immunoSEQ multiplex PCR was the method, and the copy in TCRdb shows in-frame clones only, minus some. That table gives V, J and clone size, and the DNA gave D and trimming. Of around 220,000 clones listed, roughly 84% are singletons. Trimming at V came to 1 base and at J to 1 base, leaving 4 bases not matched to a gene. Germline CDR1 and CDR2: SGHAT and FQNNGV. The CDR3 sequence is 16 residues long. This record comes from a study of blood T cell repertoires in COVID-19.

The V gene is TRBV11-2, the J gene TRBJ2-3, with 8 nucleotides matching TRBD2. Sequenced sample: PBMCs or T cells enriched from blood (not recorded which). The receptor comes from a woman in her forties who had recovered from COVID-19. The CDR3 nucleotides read TGTGCCAGCAGCTTAGTGGGGACTAGAGGCACAGATACGCAGTATTTT. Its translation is CASSLVGTRGTDTQYF.